This T cell receptor beta chain derives from a study of regulatory T cells in long-lasting Graves disease (TCRdb year 2021). Broadly, across the study: Persistent Graves' disease was defined as persistently positive TSH receptor autoantibodies together with antithyroid drug treatment for over 5 years. In the clinical cohort, patients with persistent Graves' disease had used antithyroid drugs for an average of around ten years. Patients with persistent Graves' disease were compared with patients with newly diagnosed Graves' disease using TCR sequencing and RNA sequencing of peripheral blood. TCR sequencing covered around 13 persistent and about 20 newly diagnosed Graves' disease patients, around 33 samples in total. The study was conducted in China and was registered as a clinical trial. Overall results and qualifications from the work: The authors noted that the small sample size was a limitation that may lower accuracy. Only the TCR beta chain was sequenced and analyzed. Because the primary lesion, thyroid tissue, could not be accessed, the study looked at peripheral blood alone. Persistent Graves' disease patients showed lower TCR Shannon entropy and fewer highly expanded clones than newly diagnosed patients, suggesting clonal expansion. A larger number of public clonotypes was shared among persistent patients (2,741) than among newly diagnosed patients (about 990). Preferential use of TRBV28, TRBJ1-2 and TRBJ2-5 was observed in persistent disease, whereas TRBV20-1 and TRBJ2-1 were favored in newly diagnosed disease.

The CDR3 covers 16 residues, taking in both the cysteine and the phenylalanine. The retained sequence is limited to the CDR3, 48 bases, with the frame set at the first base. The germline V gene (reference sequence) specifies DFQATT as CDR1 and SNEGSKA as CDR2. Germline trimming amounts to 5 bases on V and 5 bases on J, with 12 as the count of junction bases outside the gene matches. Library preparation used multiplex PCR. The reads were generated on an Illumina HiSeq 4000. CDR3 regions were amplified by Arm-PCR with iRepertoire HTBI primers to construct TCR beta libraries. Gel purification was performed on PCR products prior to sequencing. In the original analysis: Gene usage analysis of CDR3 amino acid clonotypes relied on the roughly 60 TRBV and around 13 TRBJ segments identified across samples. COPE and FqMerger were used to merge the filtered high-quality paired reads into contigs. Contigs were aligned with BLAST to IMGT TRBV, TRBD and TRBJ reference genes, and CDR3 was defined per IMGT. Any clonotype with a frequency above 0.1% was counted as a highly expanded clone. Shannon entropy served as the measure of repertoire diversity, while the Gini coefficient captured V-J evenness. Public clonotypes were defined as clonotypes shared by more than one individual. The public reads were quality trimmed at Q25 with fastp and then assembled into clones with MiXCR by TCRdb, keeping productive beta chains. Rows are combined by CDR3 protein, so each entry shows the most common genes and DNA. The V and J calls and clone size are TCRdb's, not the authors'. The sample table lists 420,000 or so distinct CDR3 sequences, 20% to 30% of them with a count of one. The biggest ten clones account for roughly a quarter of the sample.

Reading the label with the study, this specimen's time point is: persistent/refractory GD, antithyroid drugs over 5 years with positive TRAb. For both TCR sequencing and RNA sequencing, RNA was extracted from PBMCs in TRIzol. The diagnosis of Graves' disease was made according to American Thyroid Association guidelines. Recruitment of patients was carried out at an endocrinology department in Xi'an, China. Each patient gave 9 to 10 milliliters of peripheral blood, collected in an EDTA anticoagulant tube. PBMCs were isolated by Ficoll Paque Plus density gradient separation without further T cell sorting. An Agilent 2100 Bioanalyzer and agarose gel were used to check RNA quality, while a NanoDrop 2000 measured RNA concentration. With regard to this clonotype: The clone's antigen remains unknown. Qualities for individual bases were not recorded, and no much larger clone is one base off.

The sequence joins TRBV20-1 to TRBJ1-6; the central 7 bases match TRBD1. The receptor was derived from a female donor with Graves disease. The source material was peripheral blood mononuclear cells (PBMCs), sampled when the disease was refractory, from a patient treated with antithyroid drugs. The CDR3 has the sequence CSAGALPGTDNSPLHF. The DNA sequence reads TGCAGTGCTGGAGCGCTCCCCGGGACAGATAATTCACCCCTCCACTTT.